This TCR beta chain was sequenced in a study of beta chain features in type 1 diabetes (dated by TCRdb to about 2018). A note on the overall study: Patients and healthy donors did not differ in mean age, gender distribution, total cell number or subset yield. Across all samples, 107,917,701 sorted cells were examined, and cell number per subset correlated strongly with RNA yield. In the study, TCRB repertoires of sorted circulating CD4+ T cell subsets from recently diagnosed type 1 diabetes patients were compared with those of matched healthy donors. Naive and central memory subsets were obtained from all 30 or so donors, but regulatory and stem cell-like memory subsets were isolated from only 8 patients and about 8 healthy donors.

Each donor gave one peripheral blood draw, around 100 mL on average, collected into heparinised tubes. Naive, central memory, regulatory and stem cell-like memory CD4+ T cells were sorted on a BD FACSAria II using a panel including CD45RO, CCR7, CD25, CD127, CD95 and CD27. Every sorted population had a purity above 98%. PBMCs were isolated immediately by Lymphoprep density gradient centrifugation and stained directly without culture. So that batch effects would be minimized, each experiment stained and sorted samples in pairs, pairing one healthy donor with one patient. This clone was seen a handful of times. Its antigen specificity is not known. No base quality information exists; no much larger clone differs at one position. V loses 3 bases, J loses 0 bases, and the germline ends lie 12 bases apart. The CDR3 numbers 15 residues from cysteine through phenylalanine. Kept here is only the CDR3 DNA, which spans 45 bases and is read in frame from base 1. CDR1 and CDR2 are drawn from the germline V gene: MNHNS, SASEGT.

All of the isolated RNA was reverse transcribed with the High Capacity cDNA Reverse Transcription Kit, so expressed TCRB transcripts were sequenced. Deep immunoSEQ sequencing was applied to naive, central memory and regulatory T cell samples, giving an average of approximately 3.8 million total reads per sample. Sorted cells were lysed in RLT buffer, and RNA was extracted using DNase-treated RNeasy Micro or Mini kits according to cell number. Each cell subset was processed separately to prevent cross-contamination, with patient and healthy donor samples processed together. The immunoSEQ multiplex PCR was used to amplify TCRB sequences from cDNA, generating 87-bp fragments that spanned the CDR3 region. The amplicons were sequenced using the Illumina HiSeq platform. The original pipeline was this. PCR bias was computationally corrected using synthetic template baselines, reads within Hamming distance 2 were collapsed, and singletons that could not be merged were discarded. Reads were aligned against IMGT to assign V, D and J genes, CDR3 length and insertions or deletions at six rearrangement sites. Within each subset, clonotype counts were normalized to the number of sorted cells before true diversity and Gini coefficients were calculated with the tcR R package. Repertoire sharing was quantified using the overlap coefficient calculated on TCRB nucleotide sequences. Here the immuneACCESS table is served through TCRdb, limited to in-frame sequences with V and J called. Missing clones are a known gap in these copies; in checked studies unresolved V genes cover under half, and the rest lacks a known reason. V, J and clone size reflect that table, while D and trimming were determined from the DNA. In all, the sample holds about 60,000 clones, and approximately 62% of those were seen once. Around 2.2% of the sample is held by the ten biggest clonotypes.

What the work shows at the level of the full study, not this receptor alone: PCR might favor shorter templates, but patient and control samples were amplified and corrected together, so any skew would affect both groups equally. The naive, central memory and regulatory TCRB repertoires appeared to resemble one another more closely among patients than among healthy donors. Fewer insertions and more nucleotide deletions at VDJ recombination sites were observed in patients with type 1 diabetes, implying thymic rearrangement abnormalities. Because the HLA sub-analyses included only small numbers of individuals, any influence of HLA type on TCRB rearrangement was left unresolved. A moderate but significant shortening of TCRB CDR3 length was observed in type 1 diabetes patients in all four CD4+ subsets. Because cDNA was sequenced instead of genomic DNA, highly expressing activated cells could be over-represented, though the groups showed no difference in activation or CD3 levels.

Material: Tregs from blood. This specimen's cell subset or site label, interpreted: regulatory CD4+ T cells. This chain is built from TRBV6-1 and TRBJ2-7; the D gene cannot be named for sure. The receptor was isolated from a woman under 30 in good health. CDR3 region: CASSDLKRLSYEQYF. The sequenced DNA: TGTGCCAGCAGTGATCTGAAGCGCCTCTCCTACGAGCAGTACTTC.